The clone carrying this TCR beta chain was picked up a small number of times. Antigen specificity is unknown. TCRdb fed the 5' RACE reads into MiXCR, producing one record per CDR3 protein. The table shows approximately 89,000 distinct CDR3 sequences, with roughly 25% occurring only once. The record originates from a study of T-cell memory formation after mild COVID-19. Study overall: For the most part, TCR clusters were specific to one donor.

CDR3 length: 17 amino acids. The V end was cut by 5 bases, the J end by 5 bases, with 23 bases between. Germline CDR1 reads LGHNA; CDR2 reads YSLEER. Findings of the study overall: Of the contracting clones, CD4+ ones lay mainly in CM and EM, and CD8+ ones in EMRA. The study found balanced CD4/CD8 in clones contracting day 15 to 85 and a CD4+ lean in later expanders.

The V and J genes are TRBV4-3 and TRBJ2-3; D is perhaps TRBD1 (7 bases). This receptor was obtained from a man aged 18 to 30 who had mild COVID-19 (a few samples of this study predate the infection). Cell type and time point are not known. Sequencing input: PBMCs or a T cell subset sorted from them (not recorded which). CDR3 amino acids: CASSSRGAGTLGDTQYF. The CDR3 DNA sequence: TGCGCCAGCAGCTCCAGGGGGGCGGGGACCCTCGGAGATACGCAGTATTTT.